This TCR beta chain was recorded in a study of Graves' ophthalmopathy and Graves' hyperthyroidism. Points from the study as a whole: Sensitivity reached more than 70% and specificity 72.22% when the model predicted ophthalmopathy progression.

This clonotype appeared many times. The antigen is unknown. The study amplified TCR beta CDR3 regions using RNA transcripts. RT-PCR in the first round used HTBI primers; a second-round multiplex PCR followed. Using its own MiXCR run on the multiplex PCR reads, TCRdb lists one record per CDR3 protein. The sample has roughly 1.1 million distinct CDR3 sequences, 35% to 45% seen once. This CDR3 spans 17 amino acids. Per the germline V gene, CDR1 is SGHTA and CDR2 is FQGTGA. J lost 3 bases, V lost 5 bases, and 9 bases had no gene match. The TCR comes from an adult man with Graves' hyperthyroidism. V and J are TRBV7-3 and TRBJ2-6; 8 nucleotides agree with TRBD1. Sequenced material: peripheral blood or thyroid tissue (not recorded which). CDR3 nucleotides: TGTGCCAGCAGCACCCGGACAGGGTTGAATGGGGCCAACGTCCTGACTTTC. As protein: CASSTRTGLNGANVLTF.